Following are 27 T cell receptor beta chains from one sample sequenced in a study of cytomegalovirus exposure and HLA in healthy donors. The study ran its PCR with 60 Vbeta and 13 Jbeta primers. Profiled with immunoSEQ multiplex PCR; TCRdb holds only in-frame clones, not every one. The sample consists of about 200,000 clones, more than 75% of them appearing once. Sequencing was carried out using PBMCs. Every receptor here comes from a man in his forties in good health and CMV-seropositive.

The rearrangement joins TRBV15 to TRBJ2-1; 9 bases are a match to TRBD1. The CDR3 covers 15 residues. With V trimmed by 0 bases and J by 9 bases, 6 bases remained unmatched. CDR1 LNHNV and CDR2 YYDKDF come from the germline V gene (reference sequence). The DNA of the CDR3 is TGTGCCACCAGCAGAGATTCGAGGACAGGGGCTGAGCAGTTCTTC. Amino acids: CATSRDSRTGAEQFF.

To note about this clone: One end of the junction varies from germline; a read error may be responsible. The chain uses TRBV7-9 and TRBJ2-3; the match to TRBD2 covers 11 bases. This CDR3 has 17 residues. Per the germline V gene, CDR1 is SEHNR and CDR2 is FQNEAQ (reference sequence). The CDR3 spells CSSSLLGTSGGINTQYF. For the CDR3, the DNA is TGTTCCAGCAGCTTACTTGGTACTAGCGGGGGCATCAATACGCAGTATTTT.

This rearrangement joins TRBV29-1 to TRBJ1-5; TRBD1 is a possible D gene (6 bases). The CDR3 has 12 residues. V lost 7 bases and J 4 bases, leaving 11 bases between the germline ends. Germline V gene sequence: CDR1 SQVTM, CDR2 ANQGSEA. In DNA form, the CDR3 reads TGCAGCGCCCGGGACACAAATCAGCCCCAGCATTTT. Protein: CSARDTNQPQHF.

The chain couples TRBV4-1 to TRBJ2-2, with TRBD1 matching 7 bases. With V trimmed by 6 bases and J by 4 bases, 5 bases remained unmatched. The CDR3 has 14 residues. CDR1 MGHRA and CDR2 YSYEKL come from the germline V gene. The CDR3 DNA follows: TGCGCCAGCAGTCGGCCAGGGGGCACCGGGGAGCTGTTTTTT. It specifies CASSRPGGTGELFF.

This clone was detected once. The chain combines TRBV2 with TRBJ1-5; D perhaps matches TRBD1 (6 bases). Per germline, CDR1 SNHLY and CDR2 FYNNEI. The CDR3 totals 14 residues. The V end lost 5 bases, the J end lost 4 bases, and 12 bases lay between the germline ends. The chain's CDR3 is CASSPDRPNQPQHF. DNA of the CDR3: TGTGCCAGCAGTCCTGACAGGCCAAATCAGCCCCAGCATTTT.

The count of this clone is one. The chain has TRBV19 and TRBJ1-1; D not certain. Trimming removed 0 bases at V and 3 bases at J, with 11 bases between. CDR1 is LNHDA, CDR2 SQIVND, per germline (reference sequence). The CDR3 spans 15 residues. The CDR3 DNA is TGTGCCAGTAGTATAGACACGAGTATTTACACTGAAGCTTTCTTT. Protein sequence: CASSIDTSIYTEAFF. The variable domain in full, completed from reference TRBV19 and TRBJ1-1, reads DGGITQSPKYLFRKEGQNVTLSCEQNLNHDAMYWYRQDPGQGLRLIYYSQIVNDFQKGDIAEGYSVSREKKESFPLTVTSAQKNPTAFYLCASSIDTSIYTEAFFGQGTRLTVV.

The CDR3 loop reads CASSITGVGANVLTF. For the CDR3, the DNA is TGTGCCAGCAGCATTACAGGCGTTGGGGCCAACGTCCTGACTTTC. The V and J genes are TRBV5-8 and TRBJ2-6; tentative D call: TRBD1 (5 bases). CDR1 and CDR2 (germline): SGHTS, YDEGEE. Trimming took off 4 bases at V and 3 bases at J, with 11 bases between the two ends. The CDR3 consists of 15 residues.

CDR3 amino acids: CASSQEKTEISYEQYF. The CDR3 region has the DNA TGTGCCAGCAGCCAAGAAAAGACAGAGATCTCCTACGAGCAGTACTTC. The chain links TRBV5-4 to TRBJ2-5, with D perhaps matching TRBD1 (5 bases). The better agreement between TRBJ2-7 and the DNA end casts doubt on the J call. The CDR3 is 16 residues long. Germline-derived CDR1 and CDR2 are SGHNT and YYREEE (reference sequence).

In this sample, this clone turned up a few times. The gene calls are TRBV28 and TRBJ2-1, with D perhaps TRBD2 (6 bases). Germline CDR1 MDHEN, CDR2 SYDVKM. This CDR3 is built from 13 residues. Trimming took off 6 bases at V and 6 bases at J, with 12 bases between the two ends. CDR3 bases: TGTGCCAGCAGGGGAGTGGGGGGCAATGAGCAGTTCTTC. Its translation: CASRGVGGNEQFF. The variable domain in full, with the rest retrieved from reference TRBV28 and TRBJ2-1, is DVKVTQSSRYLVKRTGEKVFLECVQDMDHENMFWYRQDPGLGLRLIYFSYDVKMKEKGDIPEGYSVSREKKERFSLILESASTNQTSMYLCASRGVGGNEQFFGPGTRLTVL.

This chain links TRBV10-3 with TRBJ2-3; 8 bases are a match to TRBD1. Germline CDR1 is ENHRY and CDR2 is SYGVKD. The J segment lost 1 base and the V segment lost 5 bases, leaving 8 bases of the junction unmatched. There are 16 residues in the CDR3. CDR3 sequence: CAISPGTGPGTDTQYF. As DNA, the CDR3 is TGTGCCATCAGTCCCGGGACAGGCCCAGGCACAGATACGCAGTATTTT.

The J gene is TRBJ1-3, the V gene TRBV19; the match to TRBD1 covers 8 bases. Germline trimming cut 6 bases from V and 2 bases from J; bases unmatched to any gene: 3. The CDR3 loop spans 14 amino acids. From germline, CDR1 is LNHDA and CDR2 SQIVND (reference sequence). The CDR3 nucleotides are TGTGCCAGTAGACCGGACAGGGCTGGAAACACCATATATTTT. This translates into CASRPDRAGNTIYF. Based on the CDR3 plus reference TRBV19 and TRBJ1-3, the full variable domain is DGGITQSPKYLFRKEGQNVTLSCEQNLNHDAMYWYRQDPGQGLRLIYYSQIVNDFQKGDIAEGYSVSREKKESFPLTVTSAQKNPTAFYLCASRPDRAGNTIYFGEGSWLTVV.

This rearrangement joins TRBV27 to TRBJ2-1, with D tentatively TRBD2 (7 bases). V shed 7 bases and J shed 4 bases, with 14 bases lying between them. The CDR3 length is 14 residues. CDR1 MNHEY and CDR2 SMNVEV come from the germline V gene (reference sequence). The CDR3 DNA reads TGTGCCAGCACGAGGGGGGGAAGGTACAATGAGCAGTTCTTC. This encodes CASTRGGRYNEQFF.

The chain is built from TRBV29-1 and TRBJ1-1, with 9 bases that match TRBD1. This CDR3 region has 13 residues. Germline V gene lookup returns CDR1 SQVTM and CDR2 ANQGSEA. Losses at the gene ends were 7 bases for V and 2 bases for J; bases not matched to a gene: 5. The CDR3 is CSARTGGNTEAFF. CDR3 sequence (DNA): TGCAGCGCCCGAACAGGGGGCAACACTGAAGCTTTCTTT.

The chain carries TRBV28 and TRBJ1-2; tentative D call: TRBD1 (5 bases). Between the trimmed V and J ends, which lost 5 bases and 3 bases, there was a span of 28 bases. The CDR3 is made up of 19 amino acids. Germline V gene data show CDR1 as MDHEN and CDR2 as SYDVKM. The CDR3 spells CASSPRGGTEHTNYYGYTF. CDR3 DNA sequence: TGTGCCAGCAGTCCACGGGGGGGGACGGAGCACACCAATTACTATGGCTACACCTTC.

The J gene is TRBJ2-2, the V gene TRBV19, with 8 nucleotides matching TRBD1. V shed 6 bases and J 1 base; nucleotides not matched to a gene: 4. Per germline, CDR1 LNHDA and CDR2 SQIVND (reference sequence). This CDR3 is built from 15 residues. The CDR3 DNA reads as TGTGCCAGTAGGCCGGGACAGGTGAACACCGGGGAGCTGTTTTTT. Protein: CASRPGQVNTGELFF. Supplemented by reference TRBV19 and TRBJ2-2, the full variable domain reads DGGITQSPKYLFRKEGQNVTLSCEQNLNHDAMYWYRQDPGQGLRLIYYSQIVNDFQKGDIAEGYSVSREKKESFPLTVTSAQKNPTAFYLCASRPGQVNTGELFFGEGSRLTVL.

The count of this clone is one. This sequence joins TRBV6-1 and TRBJ1-2, with 8 bases lining up with TRBD1. J lost 7 bases, V lost 1 base, and 2 bases had no gene match. Germline CDR1 and CDR2: MNHNS and SASEGT. This CDR3 has 13 amino acids. As DNA, the CDR3 is TGTGCCAGCAGTGAAGGGACAGGGTTTGGCTACACCTTC. Protein sequence: CASSEGTGFGYTF.

V is TRBV5-1 and J is TRBJ1-4; D possibly corresponds to TRBD1 (6 bases). Germline-derived CDR1 and CDR2 are SGHRS and YFSETQ. V was shortened by 0 bases and J by 3 bases, with 15 bases between the two germline ends. The CDR3 runs 17 residues. CDR3 loop: CASSLEWQGPSNEKLFF. The CDR3 DNA reads TGCGCCAGCAGCTTGGAATGGCAGGGGCCATCTAATGAAAAACTGTTTTTT.

This clone was counted once. The rearrangement joins TRBV19 to TRBJ2-5, with D maybe TRBD2 (6 bases). The CDR3 extends over 14 amino acids. V shed 5 bases and J shed 4 bases, with 14 bases lying between them. CDR1 is LNHDA, CDR2 SQIVND, per germline (reference sequence). The CDR3 is CASSPRGGGETQYF. The CDR3 DNA reads TGTGCCAGTAGTCCACGGGGAGGCGGAGAGACCCAGTACTTC. Supplemented by reference TRBV19 and TRBJ2-5, the full variable domain reads DGGITQSPKYLFRKEGQNVTLSCEQNLNHDAMYWYRQDPGQGLRLIYYSQIVNDFQKGDIAEGYSVSREKKESFPLTVTSAQKNPTAFYLCASSPRGGGETQYFGPGTRLLVL.

V and J are TRBV25-1 and TRBJ2-3; no definite D call. Trimming removed 3 bases from V and 2 bases from J, with 12 bases in between. Germline V gene data show CDR1 as MGHDK and CDR2 as SYGVNS. There are 15 residues in the CDR3. CDR3 region: CASSEPRHNTDTQYF. CDR3 DNA sequence: TGTGCCAGCAGTGAGCCCCGACACAACACAGATACGCAGTATTTT. Full variable domain (remainder filled in from reference TRBV25-1 and TRBJ2-3): EADIYQTPRYLVIGTGKKITLECSQTMGHDKMYWYQQDPGMELHLIHYSYGVNSTEKGDLSSESTVSRIRTEHFPLTLESARPSHTSQYLCASSEPRHNTDTQYFGPGTRLTVL.

The V gene is TRBV5-6, the J gene TRBJ2-5, with no clear D. CDR1 and CDR2 from the germline V gene are SGHDT and YYEEEE. The CDR3 consists of 13 residues. Deletions cut 3 bases from V and 5 bases from J, with 11 bases between. The CDR3 DNA is TGTGCCAGCAGCTCCGAACCTCGGGAGACCCAGTACTTC. Amino acids: CASSSEPRETQYF.

The chain joins TRBV7-9 to TRBJ2-7, with a possible D match to TRBD1 (7 bases). The germline V gene has CDR1 SEHNR and CDR2 FQNEAQ (reference sequence). Trimming took off 4 bases at V and 6 bases at J, with 13 bases between the two ends. The CDR3 sequence is 13 residues long. The CDR3 DNA is TGTGCCAGCAGCTCGACAGGGAGGCTCGAGCAGTACTTC. The encoded protein is CASSSTGRLEQYF. Full variable domain (rest looked up from reference TRBV7-9 and TRBJ2-7): DTGVSQNPRHKITKRGQNVTFRCDPISEHNRLYWYRQTLGQGPEFLTYFQNEAQLEKSRLLSDRFSAERPKGSFSTLEIQRTEQGDSAMYLCASSSTGRLEQYFGPGTRLTVT.

The chain joins TRBV5-5 to TRBJ1-2, with D possibly TRBD1 on 6 matching bases. The germline V gene encodes CDR1 SGHKS and CDR2 YYEKEE (reference sequence). Trimming took off 0 bases at V and 8 bases at J, with 14 bases between the two ends. The CDR3 is 14 amino acids. The CDR3 nucleotides are TGTGCCAGCAGCTTGGTCAGGGGATCGCAGGGCTACACCTTC. As protein: CASSLVRGSQGYTF.

V and J are TRBV5-8 and TRBJ2-5; D uncertain. The J call may be mistaken, given a closer DNA end match to TRBJ2-7. CDR3 length: 14 amino acids. Germline V gene sequence: CDR1 SGHTS, CDR2 YDEGEE. Here the CDR3 reads CASSLWSNPYEQYF. The CDR3 DNA reads TGTGCCAGCAGCTTGTGGTCGAATCCCTACGAGCAGTACTTC.

This clone has just a few counts. The chain uses TRBV7-6 and TRBJ2-5; 7 bases align to TRBD2. Germline trimming cut 1 base from V and 5 bases from J; bases unmatched to any gene: 7. From germline, CDR1 is SGHVS and CDR2 FNYEAQ. The length of the CDR3 is 15 residues. CDR3 in DNA: TGTGCCAGCAGCTTAGGTAGACTAGCTACCGAGACCCAGTACTTC. Residues: CASSLGRLATETQYF.

The genes are TRBV6-1 and TRBJ2-1, with D perhaps TRBD1 (5 bases). The CDR3 runs 11 residues. V lost 6 bases, J lost 7 bases, and 7 bases lay in between. Germline CDR1 MNHNS, CDR2 SASEGT. The CDR3 sequence is CASRQGNEQFF. CDR3 nucleotides: TGTGCCAGCAGGCAGGGAAATGAGCAGTTCTTC.

The CDR3 protein is CARRGTGNTEAFF. CDR3 nucleotide sequence: TGTGCCAGACGCGGGACAGGGAACACTGAAGCTTTCTTT. The V and J genes are TRBV2 and TRBJ1-1; 8 bases map to TRBD1. Germline lookup yields CDR1 SNHLY and CDR2 FYNNEI. J gave up 1 base and V 9 bases, and 4 bases lay outside the gene matches. The CDR3 runs to 13 residues.

The rearrangement joins TRBV10-3 to TRBJ2-5, with 13 positions matching TRBD2. Germline loops: CDR1 ENHRY, CDR2 SYGVKD. The CDR3 runs 14 residues. V lost 11 bases to trimming and J lost 2 bases; unmatched junction nucleotides: 5. The CDR3 loop is CAATSGGVQETQYF. The CDR3 bases are TGTGCCGCCACTAGCGGGGGGGTACAAGAGACCCAGTACTTC.